One sample yielded the 24 T cell receptor beta chains listed below, sequenced in a study of cytotoxic CD8 clonotypes in ibrutinib-treated CLL (dated by TCRdb to the early 2020s). Library construction relied on the immunoSEQ multiplex PCR assay. Sourced from immuneACCESS, this table was stored by TCRdb with only in-frame sequences that have V and J called. A share of the clones is absent; for the studies checked, an unresolved V gene accounts for under half, and the remainder has no known explanation. The sample table lists some 310,000 clones, almost 80% of them with a count of one. The ten top clones hold more than 6% of the sample. Sequenced here: PBMCs, sampled before ibrutinib treatment. These receptors originate from a human donor with chronic lymphocytic leukemia.

The chain combines TRBV4-1 with TRBJ2-2, with 12 bases lining up with TRBD2. CDR1 and CDR2 from the germline V gene are MGHRA and YSYEKL. The CDR3 is made up of 16 amino acids. J was trimmed by 7 bases and V by 5 bases; bases with no gene match: 8. The CDR3 DNA is TGCGCCAGCAGCACCCCGACTAGCGGGAGTGGCGGGGAGCTGTTTTTT. Protein: CASSTPTSGSGGELFF.

The rearrangement uses TRBV6-1 and TRBJ2-6; the D is unclear. This CDR3 region has 16 residues. Trimming stripped 3 bases from V and 0 bases from J, with 9 bases between. Germline V gene data show CDR1 as MNHNS and CDR2 as SASEGT. The CDR3 here is CASSEHGGSGANVLTF. DNA of the CDR3: TGTGCCAGCAGTGAGCACGGTGGCTCTGGGGCCAACGTCCTGACTTTC.

The chain combines TRBV6-1 with TRBJ2-7, with TRBD1 identical over 10 bases. The germline CDR1 and CDR2 sequences are MNHNS and SASEGT. The CDR3 spans 15 residues. V shed 3 bases, J shed 2 bases, and the junction held 4 bases outside the gene matches. CDR3 region: CASSDPDRGPYEQYF. CDR3 bases: TGTGCCAGCAGTGACCCCGACAGGGGGCCCTACGAGCAGTACTTC.

The table lists this clone with many counts. The chain carries TRBV7-9 and TRBJ1-5; 8 positions agree with TRBD1. The J segment lost 4 bases and the V segment lost 5 bases, leaving 4 bases of the junction unmatched. This CDR3 is built from 14 residues. CDR1 and CDR2 (germline): SEHNR, FQNEAQ (reference sequence). CDR3 sequence: CASSATGANQPQHF. The CDR3 nucleotides read TGTGCCAGCAGCGCGACAGGGGCGAATCAGCCCCAGCATTTT. Supplemented by reference TRBV7-9 and TRBJ1-5, the full variable domain reads DTGVSQNPRHKITKRGQNVTFRCDPISEHNRLYWYRQTLGQGPEFLTYFQNEAQLEKSRLLSDRFSAERPKGSFSTLEIQRTEQGDSAMYLCASSATGANQPQHFGDGTRLSIL.

This chain joins TRBV7-9 and TRBJ2-1, with 8 bases lining up with TRBD1. With V trimmed by 3 bases and J by 3 bases, 4 bases remained unmatched. In germline, CDR1 is SEHNR, CDR2 FQNEAQ (reference sequence). This CDR3 is 15 amino acids long. In DNA, the CDR3 is TGTGCCAGCAGCTTGCCAGGGGGCGACTACAATGAGCAGTTCTTC. Its protein product is CASSLPGGDYNEQFF. Full variable domain (outside the CDR3, taken from reference TRBV7-9 and TRBJ2-1): DTGVSQNPRHKITKRGQNVTFRCDPISEHNRLYWYRQTLGQGPEFLTYFQNEAQLEKSRLLSDRFSAERPKGSFSTLEIQRTEQGDSAMYLCASSLPGGDYNEQFFGPGTRLTVL.

The chain uses TRBV7-2 and TRBJ2-1; 14 positions match TRBD2. Trimming at V came to 5 bases and at J to 8 bases, leaving 5 bases not matched to a gene. CDR1 SGHTA and CDR2 FQGNSA come from the germline V gene. This CDR3 region has 15 residues. In DNA form, the CDR3 reads TGTGCCAGCAGCAGGACTAGCGGGAGGTTGGATGAGCAGTTCTTC. This encodes CASSRTSGRLDEQFF.

V and J are TRBV27 and TRBJ1-2; D is unclear. The germline V gene encodes CDR1 MNHEY and CDR2 SMNVEV (reference sequence). This CDR3 has 14 residues. Between the trimmed V and J ends, which lost 8 bases and 4 bases, there was a span of 17 bases. The CDR3 sequence is CASATIQEIYGYTF. The CDR3 coding sequence is TGTGCCAGCGCAACGATCCAGGAAATCTATGGCTACACCTTC.

The CDR3 spells CSVEGWASYNEQFF. Written as DNA, the CDR3 is TGCAGCGTTGAGGGTTGGGCCTCCTACAATGAGCAGTTCTTC. The V call is TRBV29-1, the J call TRBJ2-1, with D uncertain. Looked up from germline, CDR1 is SQVTM and CDR2 is ANQGSEA. This CDR3 is built from 14 residues. Trimming removed 3 bases from V and 0 bases from J, with 9 bases in between.

The chain uses TRBV6-1 and TRBJ1-4, with 7 bases aligning to TRBD1. Trimming removed 1 base from V and 4 bases from J; junction bases left unmatched: 6. The CDR3 spans 16 residues. CDR1 is MNHNS and CDR2 is SASEGT in the germline V gene. CDR3: CASSEGQGAGNEKLFF. The DNA for the CDR3 is TGTGCCAGCAGTGAAGGACAGGGTGCGGGTAATGAAAAACTGTTTTTT.

Note on this clone: This same CDR3 is encoded by further DNA sequences in the sample. This chain uses TRBV2 with TRBJ2-7, with 8 bases aligning to TRBD2. Trimming at V came to 9 bases and at J to 2 bases, leaving 3 bases not matched to a gene. CDR1 and CDR2 (germline): SNHLY, FYNNEI. The CDR3 extends over 12 amino acids. The CDR3: CASTSGTYEQYF. The CDR3, as DNA: TGTGCCAGTACTAGCGGAACCTACGAGCAGTACTTC.

The J gene is TRBJ1-4, the V gene TRBV27; 8 nucleotides line up with TRBD1. CDR3 length: 16 amino acids. The V gene's germline CDR1 is MNHEY and CDR2 SMNVEV (reference sequence). The junction had 8 bases not matched to a gene; V was cut back by 4 bases and J by 4 bases. CDR3 sequence: CASSSGWGQDNEKLFF. In DNA, the CDR3 is TGTGCCAGCAGTTCAGGTTGGGGACAGGATAATGAAAAACTGTTTTTT.

Only one count was recorded for this clone. The J gene is TRBJ2-7, the V gene TRBV7-2, with D possibly matching TRBD1 (6 bases). Trimming cost V 4 bases and J 2 bases, with 12 bases left between them. Germline V gives CDR1 SGHTA, CDR2 FQGNSA. This CDR3 comprises 14 residues. The CDR3 region is CASSSTRDTYEQYF. CDR3 sequence (DNA): TGTGCCAGCAGCTCGACTCGGGACACCTACGAGCAGTACTTC.

The chain has TRBV7-9 and TRBJ2-4, with TRBD2 matching 13 bases. The germline CDR1 and CDR2 sequences are SEHNR and FQNEAQ (reference sequence). Trimming removed 5 bases from V and 8 bases from J; junction bases left unmatched: 6. The CDR3 is 15 amino acids. CDR3 residues: CASSPTSGRQDIQYF. The CDR3 region has the DNA TGTGCCAGCAGCCCGACTAGCGGGAGGCAGGACATTCAGTACTTC.

The rearrangement joins TRBV7-2 to TRBJ1-2; D call uncertain. The germline V gene encodes CDR1 SGHTA and CDR2 FQGNSA. This CDR3 spans 11 amino acids. The V and J ends lost 3 bases and 8 bases respectively, with 7 bases between them. CDR3 DNA: TGTGCCAGCAGCTTCTACCAAGGCTACACCTTC. Translated: CASSFYQGYTF.

Written as DNA, the CDR3 is TGTGCCAGCAGCGTAGGGGCAGGACTAGCGAACACCGGGGAGCTGTTTTTT. Translation gives CASSVGAGLANTGELFF. The chain uses TRBV9 and TRBJ2-2, with 7 bases identical to TRBD2. Unmatched junction bases numbered 5, after V lost 0 bases and J lost 0 bases. CDR1 and CDR2 (germline): SGDLS, YYNGEE. The CDR3 is 17 amino acids. The whole variable domain, filled in from reference TRBV9 and TRBJ2-2, reads DSGVTQTPKHLITATGQRVTLRCSPRSGDLSVYWYQQSLDQGLQFLIQYYNGEERAKGNILERFSAQQFPDLHSELNLSSLELGDSALYFCASSVGAGLANTGELFFGEGSRLTVL.

The chain combines TRBV2 with TRBJ1-3, with D unclear. Germline loops: CDR1 SNHLY, CDR2 FYNNEI. The CDR3 has 15 amino acids. Trimming shortened V by 5 bases and J by 0 bases, and 11 bases separated the two germline ends. The CDR3 spells CASSIPGRSGNTIYF. In DNA, the CDR3 is TGTGCCAGCAGTATACCCGGGCGCTCTGGAAACACCATATATTTT.

This clone was detected a few times. J is TRBJ2-7 and V is TRBV4-2; the D is unclear. With 0 bases removed from V and 1 base from J, the gap between germline ends came to 7 bases. Germline V lookup: CDR1 LGHNA, CDR2 YNFKEQ. The CDR3 spans 14 residues. Written as DNA, the CDR3 is TGTGCCAGCAGCCAAGAAAGAGATTCCTACGAGCAGTACTTC. This encodes CASSQERDSYEQYF.

This chain uses TRBV11-2 with TRBJ2-7; TRBD1 aligns across 8 bases. The CDR3 consists of 15 residues. The V gene end was trimmed by 6 bases and the J gene end by 2 bases; junction bases not matched to a gene: 9. Germline values: CDR1 SGHAT, CDR2 FQNNGV. The CDR3 coding sequence is TGTGCCAGCAGAACAGGGGGTGGGGCAGCCTACGAGCAGTACTTC. It yields the protein CASRTGGGAAYEQYF.

This chain links TRBV7-6 with TRBJ1-2; TRBD1 might be the D (6 bases). The CDR3 is 15 amino acids. Germline V lookup: CDR1 SGHVS, CDR2 FNYEAQ. V lost 1 base to trimming and J lost 3 bases, with 12 bases between them. The CDR3 is CASSLGTEPDYGYTF. The CDR3 region has the DNA TGTGCCAGCAGCTTAGGGACAGAGCCCGACTATGGCTACACCTTC.

In nucleotides, the CDR3 is TGCGCCAGCAGCTTCGCCGGGACTAGCGGGAGGAAGGACTCCTACAATGAGCAGTTCTTC. Amino acids: CASSFAGTSGRKDSYNEQFF. V gene TRBV5-1 combines with J gene TRBJ2-1; 15 positions agree with TRBD2. J was trimmed by 0 bases and V by 2 bases; bases with no gene match: 9. CDR3 size: 20 residues. Per the germline V gene, CDR1 is SGHRS and CDR2 is YFSETQ.

Here the CDR3 reads CATSIDTSGGNIQYF. DNA of the CDR3: TGTGCCACCAGCATAGACACCTCTGGTGGAAACATTCAGTACTTC. This rearrangement joins TRBV15 to TRBJ2-4; no firm D call. The CDR3 is made up of 15 amino acids. Trimming took 4 bases from V and 6 from J, leaving 16 bases between them. Germline lookup yields CDR1 LNHNV and CDR2 YYDKDF (reference sequence).

The chain couples TRBV27 to TRBJ1-5, with D possibly being TRBD1 (6 bases). Between the trimmed V and J ends, which lost 4 bases and 4 bases, there was a span of 8 bases. The CDR3 totals 13 residues. The germline V gene encodes CDR1 MNHEY and CDR2 SMNVEV (reference sequence). The CDR3, as DNA: TGTGCCAGCAGTTGGGACAAGAATCAGCCCCAGCATTTT. This translates into CASSWDKNQPQHF.

This clone was observed once. The rearrangement uses TRBV4-2 and TRBJ2-3; 8 nucleotides agree with TRBD1. The CDR3 is made up of 15 amino acids. The V and J ends lost 5 bases and 8 bases, in that order; junction bases with no gene match: 12. Germline CDR1 reads LGHNA; CDR2 reads YNFKEQ. CDR3 sequence (DNA): TGTGCCAGCAGCGCGACGGACAGGGAGCAAAGTACGCAGTATTTT. The encoded protein is CASSATDREQSTQYF.

The V and J genes are TRBV2 and TRBJ2-5; D gene ambiguous. Trimming stripped 2 bases from V and 5 bases from J, with 9 bases between. Germline CDR1 is SNHLY and CDR2 is FYNNEI. The length of the CDR3 is 13 residues. The CDR3 sequence: CASSEWGWETQYF. The CDR3 DNA sequence: TGTGCCAGCAGTGAATGGGGTTGGGAGACCCAGTACTTC.